The entry below gives a single TCR beta chain sequence along with its context. This entry comes from a study of cytomegalovirus exposure and HLA in healthy donors. The PCR had 60 Vbeta and 13 Jbeta primers. Sequencing used immunoSEQ multiplex PCR; TCRdb keeps in-frame clones, though not all of them. The sample lists 180,000 or so clones, roughly 80% seen once, with about 0.82% in the top ten. Sequencing used PBMCs. This clonotype was obtained from a woman younger than 35 in good health and CMV-seronegative.

CDR3 sequence: CASSLESSSYEQFF. The CDR3 nucleotides are TGCGCCAGCAGCTTGGAGTCTAGCAGCTATGAGCAGTTCTTC. The chain recombines TRBV5-1 with TRBJ2-1, with D possibly being TRBD2 (5 bases). CDR1 SGHRS and CDR2 YFSETQ come from the germline V gene. The CDR3 is 14 residues long. Trimming cost V 0 bases and J 8 bases, with 12 bases left between them.